The 11 T cell receptor beta chains below all came from one sample that was sequenced in a study of identical twins. Each CDR3 protein is one row after TCRdb ran MiXCR on the 5' RACE reads. This table holds about 250,000 distinct CDR3 sequences, about 8.3% found once. These records were also assigned to another study, of yellow fever vaccine responses in identical twins.

The sequencing input was CD8+ T cells sorted from blood. Receptors originate from a young woman in good health.

This clonotype was recorded at least ten times. This chain joins TRBV29-1 and TRBJ2-2, with TRBD2 matching 7 bases. Germline trimming cut 3 bases from V and 5 bases from J; bases unmatched to any gene: 6. The length of the CDR3 is 14 residues. The V gene's germline CDR1 is SQVTM and CDR2 ANQGSEA. In DNA, the CDR3 is TGCAGCGTTGAGGGCGGGAGCGAGACCGGGGAGCTGTTTTTT. Its translation: CSVEGGSETGELFF.

Only a few counts were recorded for this clonotype. The rearrangement uses TRBV10-3 and TRBJ2-3; 10 bases agree with TRBD1. Germline V gene data show CDR1 as ENHRY and CDR2 as SYGVKD. This CDR3 is 16 amino acids long. V gave up 8 bases and J gave up 5 bases; unmatched junction bases: 13. The chain's CDR3 is CAIAIGTGEQGDTQYF. The CDR3 DNA is TGTGCCATCGCCATCGGGACAGGGGAGCAGGGAGATACGCAGTATTTT.

This clonotype was counted at least ten times. The chain employs TRBV9 and TRBJ2-7; D is possibly TRBD1 (7 bases). CDR3 length: 14 amino acids. Germline loops: CDR1 SGDLS, CDR2 YYNGEE. V gave up 0 bases and J gave up 3 bases, with 10 bases separating them. CDR3 sequence (DNA): TGTGCCAGCAGCGTAGACAGGGGAGGCTACGAGCAGTACTTC. It yields the protein CASSVDRGGYEQYF.

The chain uses TRBV11-2 and TRBJ2-7; D is uncertain. Germline CDR1 and CDR2: SGHAT and FQNNGV. The CDR3 is made up of 13 amino acids. Trimming pared 5 bases from V and 3 bases from J, leaving 11 bases between. This CDR3 reads CASSPGSDYEQYF. The CDR3 nucleotides read TGTGCCAGCAGCCCGGGTTCCGACTACGAGCAGTACTTC.

This chain connects TRBV12-3 or TRBV12-4 to TRBJ2-7; D might be TRBD1 (6 bases). Trimming took off 5 bases at V and 9 bases at J, with 17 bases between the two ends. This CDR3 is built from 13 residues. The CDR3 loop reads CASSEGHLRGQYF. DNA of the CDR3: TGTGCCAGCAGTGAGGGACACCTAAGGGGGCAGTACTTC.

The rearrangement uses TRBV7-9 and TRBJ2-5; maybe TRBD1 (6 bases). Germline values: CDR1 SEHNR, CDR2 FQNEAQ (reference sequence). The CDR3 consists of 16 residues. V lost 5 bases and J lost 1, with 17 bases in between. This CDR3 reads CASSLIPTGSQETQYF. CDR3 DNA: TGTGCCAGCAGCCTCATTCCGACAGGATCCCAAGAGACCCAGTACTTC.

CDR3 sequence reads: CASSLAGGRADTQYF. The CDR3 nucleotides are TGTGCCAGCAGCTTAGCTGGGGGTAGGGCAGATACGCAGTATTTT. The V gene is TRBV5-6, the J gene TRBJ2-3; D may match TRBD1 or TRBD2 (5 bases each). The length of the CDR3 is 15 residues. Trimming pared 2 bases from V and 4 bases from J, leaving 14 bases between. The germline CDR1 and CDR2 sequences are SGHDT and YYEEEE.

This clonotype was observed a few times. This rearrangement joins TRBV6-2 or TRBV6-3 to TRBJ2-7; the D is unclear. The CDR3 extends over 14 amino acids. V was shortened by 2 bases and J by 2 bases, with 10 bases between the two germline ends. Germline CDR1 MNHEY, CDR2 SVGEGT. CDR3 in amino acids: CASSYPPRTYEQYF. The CDR3 coding sequence is TGTGCCAGCAGTTACCCCCCGCGGACCTACGAGCAGTACTTC.

This clonotype was observed at least ten times. The chain joins TRBV27 to TRBJ1-2; D is perhaps TRBD1 (5 bases). V lost 0 bases and J 4 bases, leaving 6 bases between the germline ends. This CDR3 spans 13 amino acids. Germline V CDR1 and CDR2: MNHEY, SMNVEV (reference sequence). The CDR3 DNA reads TGTGCCAGCAGTTTATCGGGGGGCTATGGCTACACCTTC. Its protein is CASSLSGGYGYTF.

The sample holds a few counts of this clonotype. The chain uses TRBV6-1 and TRBJ1-3; D is unclear. The CDR3 is 15 amino acids. V was clipped by 7 bases and J by 4 bases, with 17 bases between them. CDR1 and CDR2 from the germline V gene are MNHNS and SASEGT. The CDR3 is CASIQSRVSGNTIYF. The DNA for the CDR3 is TGTGCCAGCATCCAAAGTCGGGTGTCGGGAAACACCATATATTTT.

This chain links TRBV6-2 or TRBV6-3 with TRBJ2-1; 10 bases line up with TRBD1. Per germline, CDR1 MNHEY and CDR2 SVGEGT. The CDR3 covers 13 residues. Trimming at V came to 9 bases and at J to 5 bases, leaving 4 bases not matched to a gene. In DNA, the CDR3 is TGTGCCAGTTCCGGGACAGGGGACAATGAGCAGTTCTTC. Amino acid sequence: CASSGTGDNEQFF.